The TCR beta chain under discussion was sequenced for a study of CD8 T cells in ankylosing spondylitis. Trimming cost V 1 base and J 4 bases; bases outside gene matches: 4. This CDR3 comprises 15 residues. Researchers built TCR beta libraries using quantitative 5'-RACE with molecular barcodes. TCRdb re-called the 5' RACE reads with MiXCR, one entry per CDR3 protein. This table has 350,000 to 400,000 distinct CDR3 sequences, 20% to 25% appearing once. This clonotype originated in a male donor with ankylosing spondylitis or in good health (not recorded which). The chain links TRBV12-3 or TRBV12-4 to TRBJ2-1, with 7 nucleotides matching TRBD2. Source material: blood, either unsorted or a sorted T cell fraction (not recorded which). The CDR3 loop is CASSLGLAEYNEQFF. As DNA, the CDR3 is TGTGCCAGCAGTTTAGGGCTAGCGGAGTACAATGAGCAGTTCTTC.